The rows below give T cell receptor beta chains drawn from one sample of a study of shared clonotypes between healthy human individuals. The table came from immunoSEQ multiplex PCR; TCRdb's copy has only in-frame clones and leaves some out. This table has about 2.4 million clones, approximately 93% appearing once. Material: naive CD4+ T cells from PBMCs. All receptors derive from a young man in good health. Some clones in this sample may be carry-over from other donors' samples. CDR3s include the opening cysteine and the closing phenylalanine or tryptophan. D genes are given only for firm matches. Rows give clone size only sometimes, using once, few, many, or a class for an expanded clone.

NA,14,NA,TRBJ1-1,TRBV2,TGTGCCAGCAGCGCTTCCAGGGAGGGGACTGAAGCTTTCTTT,CASSASREGTEAFF
TRBD1,16,NA,TRBJ2-3,TRBV9,TGTGCCAGCAGCCCAAACCCGGGACAGGGATTCGATACGCAGTATTTT,CASSPNPGQGFDTQYF
TRBD1,15,NA,TRBJ2-5,TRBV6-5,TGTGCCAGCAACCGGGACAGCGGTCAAAAAGAGACCCAGTACTTC,CASNRDSGQKETQYF
NA,15,NA,TRBJ2-3,TRBV7-2,TGTGCCAGCAGCTTAGGCCGACCTAGCACAGATACGCAGTATTTT,CASSLGRPSTDTQYF
TRBD2,14,NA,TRBJ2-7,TRBV7-9,TGTGCCAGCAGCTTGCGGGAGAGGTCTCACGAGCAGTACTTC,CASSLRERSHEQYF
TRBD1,17,NA,TRBJ2-7,TRBV5-4,TGTGCCAGCAGCTTGGCCTCCGGGACAGGGATTACCTACGAGCAGTACTTC,CASSLASGTGITYEQYF
NA,10,NA,TRBJ2-1,TRBV20-1,TGCAGTGCTGCGGAGAATGAGCAGTTCTTC,CSAAENEQFF
TRBD2,15,NA,TRBJ2-1,TRBV7-3,TGTGCCAGCAGCCGCGATAGCGGGAGTAGGTATGAGCAGTTCTTC,CASSRDSGSRYEQFF
TRBD2,17,NA,TRBJ2-5,TRBV14,TGTGCCAGCAGCCAAGACGGGGTAGCGGGAGAGGGAGAGACCCAGTACTTC,CASSQDGVAGEGETQYF
NA,14,NA,TRBJ1-2,TRBV6-5,TGTGCCAGCAGTTACCGGGGGCAGAACTATGGCTACACCTTC,CASSYRGQNYGYTF
TRBD2,15,NA,TRBJ2-1,TRBV6-1,TGTGCCAGCATCGTCACTAGCGGGAGTTACAATGAGCAGTTCTTC,CASIVTSGSYNEQFF
NA,13,NA,TRBJ2-5,TRBV6-5,TGTGCCAGCAGTTACAACCTGGAAGAGACCCAGTACTTC,CASSYNLEETQYF
NA,14,NA,TRBJ1-1,TRBV10-2,TGCGCCAGCAGTGAGGAGGCCAGGAACACTGAAGCTTTCTTT,CASSEEARNTEAFF
NA,15,NA,TRBJ2-2,TRBV5-4,TGTGCCAGCAGCTTGAGTGGGGTGAACACCGGGGAGCTGTTTTTT,CASSLSGVNTGELFF
NA,13,NA,TRBJ1-2,TRBV10-3,TGTGCCATCAGTTGGGACGGTAACTATGGCTACACCTTC,CAISWDGNYGYTF
TRBD2,14,NA,TRBJ2-7,TRBV7-9,TGTGCCAGCAGCTTGGGGCTAGCGGTATACGAGCAGTACTTC,CASSLGLAVYEQYF
TRBD2,15,NA,TRBJ2-7,TRBV9,TGTGCCAGCAGTGTAGCAAGCGGGAGCTTAGGGGAGCAGTACTTC,CASSVASGSLGEQYF
NA,15,NA,TRBJ1-2,TRBV2,TGTGCCAGCTCATCGAACGCCTTTGCTAACTACGGCTACACCTTC,CASSSNAFANYGYTF
TRBD1,14,NA,TRBJ2-7,TRBV28,TGTGCCAGCAGCCCCGGACAGGGGGCGGGCGAGCAGTACTTC,CASSPGQGAGEQYF
NA,15,NA,TRBJ2-7,TRBV4-3,TGCGCCAGCAGCCAAGAACACATATACTCCTACGAGCAGTACTTC,CASSQEHIYSYEQYF
TRBD1,15,NA,TRBJ2-7,TRBV6-5,TGTGCCAGCAGTTCGGCGAGGACAGGATATTACGAGCAGTACTTC,CASSSARTGYYEQYF
NA,15,NA,TRBJ2-7,TRBV5-1,TGCGCCAGCAGCACGACCGCCAGGGTCGCCTACGAGCAGTACTTC,CASSTTARVAYEQYF
NA,15,NA,TRBJ1-2,TRBV11-2,TGTGCCAGCAGCTTAGTCCTCGCGGATAACTATGGCTACACCTTC,CASSLVLADNYGYTF
TRBD2,15,NA,TRBJ2-3,TRBV2,TGTGCCAGCAGTGCTGGACTAGCGGACACAGATACGCAGTATTTT,CASSAGLADTDTQYF
NA,16,NA,TRBJ2-3,TRBV5-1,TGCGCCAGCAGCTTGGCACAGGCTGCTAGCACAGATACGCAGTATTTT,CASSLAQAASTDTQYF
TRBD2,15,NA,TRBJ2-7,TRBV27,TGTGCCAGCAGTCCCAGCGTACTAGCGGGTGGACGGCAGTACTTC,CASSPSVLAGGRQYF
NA,15,NA,TRBJ2-6,TRBV5-4,TGTGCCAGCAGCCGTAAGATGGCTGGGGCCAACGTCCTGACTTTC,CASSRKMAGANVLTF
TRBD2,17,NA,TRBJ2-3,TRBV4-3,TGCGCCAGCAGCCAAGAGCTAGCGGCAGGGCGCACAGATACGCAGTATTTT,CASSQELAAGRTDTQYF
TRBD1,16,NA,TRBJ1-2,TRBV14,TGTGCCAGCAGCCAAGATTTAGGACAGGGGGCGAGTGGCTACACCTTC,CASSQDLGQGASGYTF
NA,12,NA,TRBJ1-2,TRBV2,TGTGCCAGCACTCGAGTTTTCTATGGCTACACCTTC,CASTRVFYGYTF
NA,16,once,TRBJ1-6,TRBV7-9,TGTGCCAGCAGCCTTAGGGGGGCAGGCATTAATTCACCCCTCCACTTT,CASSLRGAGINSPLHF
NA,15,NA,TRBJ2-2,TRBV7-2,TGTGCCAGCAGCTTAGCACTACCGGTGGACGGGGAGCTGTTTTTT,CASSLALPVDGELFF
NA,14,NA,TRBJ2-2,TRBV10-3,TGTGCCATCAGTGTTGGTTCGAAGACCGGGGAGCTGTTTTTT,CAISVGSKTGELFF
TRBD2,21,NA,TRBJ2-3,TRBV5-1,TGCGCCAGCAGCTTTAGGCGGCCGGGACTAGCGGGAGGGCGAAGCACAGATACGCAGTATTTT,CASSFRRPGLAGGRSTDTQYF
TRBD2,14,once,TRBJ2-3,TRBV30,TGTGCCTGGAGGACTAGCGGGGGCACAGATACGCAGTATTTT,CAWRTSGGTDTQYF
TRBD2,20,NA,TRBJ2-1,TRBV10-2,TGCGCCAGCAGTGAGTGGTGGACTAGCGGGAGGGCCGTTTTTTACAATGAGCAGTTCTTC,CASSEWWTSGRAVFYNEQFF
TRBD1,16,NA,TRBJ1-2,TRBV2,TGTGCCAGCAGAGCCGGGACAGCCCTCGGTAACTATGGCTACACCTTC,CASRAGTALGNYGYTF
TRBD2,16,few,TRBJ2-2,TRBV19,TGTGCCAGTATAAGGGGTTCTCTGGGAGGGACCGGGGAGCTGTTTTTT,CASIRGSLGGTGELFF
NA,16,NA,TRBJ2-1,TRBV7-9,TGTGCCAGCAGCTTAGGCGGTAGCGGTTCCTACAATGAGCAGTTCTTC,CASSLGGSGSYNEQFF
NA,11,NA,TRBJ2-7,TRBV11-2,TGTGCCAGCAGAAGGGGCGACGAGCAGTACTTC,CASRRGDEQYF
TRBD1,15,NA,TRBJ2-2,TRBV19,TGTGCCAGTAGTATAGACCGACAGGGCACCGGGGAGCTGTTTTTT,CASSIDRQGTGELFF
NA,15,once,TRBJ2-1,TRBV27,TGTGCCAGCAGCCCCCGCTGGAGCTCCTACAATGAGCAGTTCTTC,CASSPRWSSYNEQFF
TRBD1,17,NA,TRBJ2-2,TRBV9,TGTGCCAGCAGCGTAGCTTCGGGACAGGGAAGCACCGGGGAGCTGTTTTTT,CASSVASGQGSTGELFF
NA,15,NA,TRBJ2-5,TRBV19,TGTGCCAGTAGCGGACTAGGGGGGCTGGGCGAGACCCAGTACTTC,CASSGLGGLGETQYF
TRBD2,17,once,TRBJ2-5,TRBV9,TGTGCCAGCAGCGCCGATCCGGGACTAGCGGGAGGGGAGACCCAGTACTTC,CASSADPGLAGGETQYF
TRBD2,14,NA,TRBJ2-3,TRBV14,TGTGCCAGCAGCCTGGGGGAGGGAATGGAGACGCAGTATTTT,CASSLGEGMETQYF
TRBD1,14,NA,TRBJ2-1,TRBV11-3,TGTGCCAGCAGCTCGGGACAGGGAGTCGGTGAGCAGTTCTTC,CASSSGQGVGEQFF
NA,16,NA,TRBJ2-7,TRBV4-1,TGCGCCAGCAGCCTCCACCCAGCGGGTTCTCTCTACGAGCAGTACTTC,CASSLHPAGSLYEQYF
NA,13,NA,TRBJ1-2,TRBV11-2,TGTGCCAGCAGCTTGGACAGTAACTATGGCTACACCTTC,CASSLDSNYGYTF
NA,14,NA,TRBJ2-7,TRBV19,TGTGCCAGTAGTCGAAGGGACCTTCAGTACGAGCAGTACTTC,CASSRRDLQYEQYF
TRBD2,15,NA,TRBJ2-1,TRBV11-1,TGTGCCAGCAGCTTAAGGCGGGAGAGTAAAAATGAGCAGTTCTTC,CASSLRRESKNEQFF
TRBD2,13,NA,TRBJ2-5,TRBV27,TGTGCCAGCAGGACTAGCGGCCAAGAGACCCAGTACTTC,CASRTSGQETQYF
NA,13,NA,TRBJ2-7,TRBV15,TGTGCCACCGCCAACAACAAAGGCTACGAGCAGTACTTC,CATANNKGYEQYF
TRBD2,15,NA,TRBJ2-4,TRBV29-1,TGCAGCGCCCAAGCGGGGGCTCTAGCCAAAAACATTCAGTACTTC,CSAQAGALAKNIQYF